Below, one TCR beta chain is given with its context. This clonotype was detected many times. Its recognized antigen is unknown. There are no base qualities to consult, and no much larger clone falls within one base. V drops 1 base and J drops 9 bases, leaving 10 bases in between. The germline V gene provides CDR1 SGHTA and CDR2 FQGNSA. The cysteine opens and the phenylalanine closes a CDR3 of 13 amino acids. The kept DNA is CDR3 alone, 39 bases in frame from the first base. The source of the sample is a study of T cell repertoires in cytomegalovirus infection (dated by TCRdb to the late 2010s). At the level of the whole study: Donor HLA type was relevant to the analysis, because carriage of CMV infection together with the matching HLA type was indicated by public TCR beta signatures. Overall study outcomes, separate from this receptor: The ex vivo response was dominated by HLA-C-restricted CMV-specific TCR beta clonotypes, which also provided the single most frequent clonotype in two of eight donors. In both this cohort and an independent roughly 350-donor cohort, the cumulative frequency of public TCR beta family members distinguished carriers of CMV infection plus the relevant HLA type.

Sequenced on an Illumina HiSeq 1500. In-frame beta chains were kept once TCRdb had trimmed the public reads at Q25 with fastp and called clones with MiXCR. Rows with a matching CDR3 protein are joined into one entry that keeps the most common DNA and genes. The sample table shows fewer than 400,000 distinct CDR3 sequences, and 15% to 20% are seen once. 7.5% to 9% of the sample rests with the top ten. The sequence links TRBV7-2 to TRBJ2-1; the D gene remains uncertain. The sample taken for sequencing was PBMCs. This TCR came from a human donor in good health (CMV status not recorded). Some clones in this sample may be carry-over from other donors' samples. CDR3 protein: CASSLDEGFEQFF. The DNA is TGTGCCAGCAGCTTAGATGAAGGGTTTGAGCAGTTCTTC.